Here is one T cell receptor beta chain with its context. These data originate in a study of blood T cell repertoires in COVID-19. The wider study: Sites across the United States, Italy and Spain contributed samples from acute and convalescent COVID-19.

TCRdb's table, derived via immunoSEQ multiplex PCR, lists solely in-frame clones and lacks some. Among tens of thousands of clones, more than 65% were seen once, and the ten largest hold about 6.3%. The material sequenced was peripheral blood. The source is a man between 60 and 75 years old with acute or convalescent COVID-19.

The CDR3 region is CASSARVDTNYGYTF. CDR3 coding DNA: TGTGCCAGCAGTGCTCGGGTCGATACTAACTATGGCTACACCTTC. The rearrangement links TRBV6-2 or TRBV6-3 to TRBJ1-2; unclear D gene. V lost 5 bases and J 0 bases, leaving 13 bases between the germline ends. There are 15 residues in the CDR3. Germline V CDR1 and CDR2: MNHEY, SVGEGT.